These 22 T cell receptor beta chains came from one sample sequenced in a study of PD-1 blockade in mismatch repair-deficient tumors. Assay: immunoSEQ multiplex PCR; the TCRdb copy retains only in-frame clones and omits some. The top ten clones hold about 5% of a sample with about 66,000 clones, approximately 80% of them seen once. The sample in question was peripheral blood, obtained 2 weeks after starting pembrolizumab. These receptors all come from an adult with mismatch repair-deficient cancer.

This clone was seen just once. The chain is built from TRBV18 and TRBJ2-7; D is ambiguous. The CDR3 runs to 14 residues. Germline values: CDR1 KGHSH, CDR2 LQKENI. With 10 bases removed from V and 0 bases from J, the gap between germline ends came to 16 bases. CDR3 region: CATTRGDGSYEQYF. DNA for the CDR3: TGTGCCACCACACGAGGAGACGGCTCCTACGAGCAGTACTTC.

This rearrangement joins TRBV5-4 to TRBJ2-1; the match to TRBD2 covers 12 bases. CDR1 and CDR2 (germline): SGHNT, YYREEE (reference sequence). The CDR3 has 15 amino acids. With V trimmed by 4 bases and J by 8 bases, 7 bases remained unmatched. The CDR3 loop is CASSLPGLAGDEQFF. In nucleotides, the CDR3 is TGTGCCAGCAGCCTACCGGGACTAGCGGGCGATGAGCAGTTCTTC. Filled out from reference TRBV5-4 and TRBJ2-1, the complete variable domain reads ETGVTQSPTHLIKTRGQQVTLRCSSQSGHNTVSWYQQALGQGPQFIFQYYREEENGRGNFPPRFSGLQFPNYSSELNVNALELDDSALYLCASSLPGLAGDEQFFGPGTRLTVL.

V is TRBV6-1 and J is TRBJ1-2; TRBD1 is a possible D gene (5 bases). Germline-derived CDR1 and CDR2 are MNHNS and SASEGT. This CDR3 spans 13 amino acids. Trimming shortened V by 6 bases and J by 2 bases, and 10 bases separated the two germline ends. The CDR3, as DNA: TGTGCCAGCAGGAAACGGGACAACTATGGCTACACCTTC. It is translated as CASRKRDNYGYTF.

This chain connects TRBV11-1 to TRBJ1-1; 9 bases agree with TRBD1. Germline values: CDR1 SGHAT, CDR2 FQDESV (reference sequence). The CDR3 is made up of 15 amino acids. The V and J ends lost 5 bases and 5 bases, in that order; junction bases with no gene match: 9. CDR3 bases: TGTGCCAGCAGCCCTACAGGGGGCCCGGGGACTGAAGCTTTCTTT. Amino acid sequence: CASSPTGGPGTEAFF.

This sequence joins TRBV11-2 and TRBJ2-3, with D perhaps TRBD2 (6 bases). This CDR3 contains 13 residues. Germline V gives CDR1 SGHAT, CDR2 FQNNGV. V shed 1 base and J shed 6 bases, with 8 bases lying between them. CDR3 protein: CASSLGGVDTQYF. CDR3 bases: TGTGCCAGCAGCTTAGGGGGGGTCGATACGCAGTATTTT.

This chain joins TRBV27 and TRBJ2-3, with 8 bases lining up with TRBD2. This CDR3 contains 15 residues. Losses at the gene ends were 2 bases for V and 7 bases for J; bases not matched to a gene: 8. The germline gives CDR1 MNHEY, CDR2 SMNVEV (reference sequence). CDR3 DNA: TGTGCCAGCAGTTTAAAGGGTAGCGGGGAATATACGCAGTATTTT. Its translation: CASSLKGSGEYTQYF.

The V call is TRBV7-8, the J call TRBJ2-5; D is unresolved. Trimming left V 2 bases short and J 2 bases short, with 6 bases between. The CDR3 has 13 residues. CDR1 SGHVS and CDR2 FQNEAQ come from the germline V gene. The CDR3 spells CASSLRVQETQYF. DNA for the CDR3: TGTGCCAGCAGCTTACGGGTGCAAGAGACCCAGTACTTC.

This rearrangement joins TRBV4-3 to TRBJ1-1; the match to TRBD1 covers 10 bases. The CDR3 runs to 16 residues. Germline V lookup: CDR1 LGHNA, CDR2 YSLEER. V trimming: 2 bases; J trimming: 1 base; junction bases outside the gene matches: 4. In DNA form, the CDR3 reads TGCGCCAGCAGCCAACCCAGGACAGGGGGGAACACTGAAGCTTTCTTT. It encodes CASSQPRTGGNTEAFF.

CDR3 region: CASSPRGVRSQPQHF. The CDR3 nucleotides are TGTGCCAGCAGCCCCCGGGGGGTTCGGAGTCAGCCCCAGCATTTT. The chain links TRBV7-6 to TRBJ1-5; D is possibly TRBD1 (5 bases). This CDR3 region has 15 residues. Germline CDR1 and CDR2: SGHVS and FNYEAQ. Trimming cost V 5 bases and J 6 bases, with 17 bases left between them.

This CDR3 reads CATSRAAGNTGELFF. The CDR3 bases are TGTGCCACCAGCAGAGCGGCAGGGAACACCGGGGAGCTGTTTTTT. The chain carries TRBV15 and TRBJ2-2, with unresolved D. Germline V gene data show CDR1 as LNHNV and CDR2 as YYDKDF (reference sequence). With 1 base removed from V and 1 base from J, the gap between germline ends came to 7 bases. The CDR3 consists of 15 residues.

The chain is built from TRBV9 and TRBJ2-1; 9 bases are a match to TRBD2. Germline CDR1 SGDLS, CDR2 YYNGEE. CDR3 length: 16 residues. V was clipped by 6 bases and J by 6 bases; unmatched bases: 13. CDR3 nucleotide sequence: TGTGCCAGCACCGCCGTCATTGCGGGAGGGATCAATGAGCAGTTCTTC. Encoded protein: CASTAVIAGGINEQFF.

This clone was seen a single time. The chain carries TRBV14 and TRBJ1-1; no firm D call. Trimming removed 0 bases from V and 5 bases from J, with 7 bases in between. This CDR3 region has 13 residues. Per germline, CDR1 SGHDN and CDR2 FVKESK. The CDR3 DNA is TGTGCCAGCAGCCAAGACTCGAGGACTGAAGCTTTCTTT. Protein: CASSQDSRTEAFF.

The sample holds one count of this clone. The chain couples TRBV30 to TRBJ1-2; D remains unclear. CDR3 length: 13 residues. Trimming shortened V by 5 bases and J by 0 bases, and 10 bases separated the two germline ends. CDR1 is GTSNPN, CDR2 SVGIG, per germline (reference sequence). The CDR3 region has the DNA TGTGCCTGGTCAGAGGGAACTAACTATGGCTACACCTTC. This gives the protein CAWSEGTNYGYTF.

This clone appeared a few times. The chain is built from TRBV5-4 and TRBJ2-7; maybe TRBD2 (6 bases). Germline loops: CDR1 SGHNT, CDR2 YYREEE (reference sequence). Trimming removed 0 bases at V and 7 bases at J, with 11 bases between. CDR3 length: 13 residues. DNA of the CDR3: TGTGCCAGCAGCTTGGACCCGGGGGTGGAGCAGTACTTC. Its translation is CASSLDPGVEQYF.

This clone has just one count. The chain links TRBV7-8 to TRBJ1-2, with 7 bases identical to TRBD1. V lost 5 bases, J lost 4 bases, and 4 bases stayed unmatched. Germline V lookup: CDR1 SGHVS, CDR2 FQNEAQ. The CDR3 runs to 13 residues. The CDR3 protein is CASSLDRVYGYTF. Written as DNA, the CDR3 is TGTGCCAGCAGCCTAGACAGGGTCTATGGCTACACCTTC. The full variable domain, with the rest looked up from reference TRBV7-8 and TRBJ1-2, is GAGVSQSPRYKVAKRGQDVALRCDPISGHVSLFWYQQALGQGPEFLTYFQNEAQLDKSGLPSDRFFAERPEGSVSTLKIQRTQQEDSAVYLCASSLDRVYGYTFGSGTRLTVV.

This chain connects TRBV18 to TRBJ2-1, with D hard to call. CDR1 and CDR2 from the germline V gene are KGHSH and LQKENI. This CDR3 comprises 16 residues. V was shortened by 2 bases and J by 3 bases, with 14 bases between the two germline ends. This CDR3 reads CASSPVATRFYNEQFF. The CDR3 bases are TGTGCCAGCTCACCAGTTGCGACGAGATTCTACAATGAGCAGTTCTTC.

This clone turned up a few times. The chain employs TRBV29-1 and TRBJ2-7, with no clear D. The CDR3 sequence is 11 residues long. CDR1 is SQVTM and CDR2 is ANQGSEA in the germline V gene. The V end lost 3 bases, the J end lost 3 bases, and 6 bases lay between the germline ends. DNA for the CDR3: TGCAGCGTTGAGGCAAACTACGAGCAGTACTTC. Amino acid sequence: CSVEANYEQYF.

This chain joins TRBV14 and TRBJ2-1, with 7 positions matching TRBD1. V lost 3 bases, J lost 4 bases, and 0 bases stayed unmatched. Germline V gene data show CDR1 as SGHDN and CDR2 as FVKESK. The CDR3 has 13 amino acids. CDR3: CASSQDRYNEQFF. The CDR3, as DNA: TGTGCCAGCAGCCAGGACAGGTACAATGAGCAGTTCTTC.

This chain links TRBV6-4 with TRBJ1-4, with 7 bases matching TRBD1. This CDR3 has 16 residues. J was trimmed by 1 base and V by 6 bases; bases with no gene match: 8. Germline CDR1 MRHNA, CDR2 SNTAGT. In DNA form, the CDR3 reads TGTGCCAGCAGAATGACAGGGAGCGGAACTAATGAAAAACTGTTTTTT. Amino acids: CASRMTGSGTNEKLFF.

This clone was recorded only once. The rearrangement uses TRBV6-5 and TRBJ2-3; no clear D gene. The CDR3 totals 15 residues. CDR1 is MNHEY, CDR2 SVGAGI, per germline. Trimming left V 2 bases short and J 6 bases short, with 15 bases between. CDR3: CASSYAIGARDTQYF. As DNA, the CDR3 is TGTGCCAGCAGTTACGCCATCGGAGCTCGCGATACGCAGTATTTT.

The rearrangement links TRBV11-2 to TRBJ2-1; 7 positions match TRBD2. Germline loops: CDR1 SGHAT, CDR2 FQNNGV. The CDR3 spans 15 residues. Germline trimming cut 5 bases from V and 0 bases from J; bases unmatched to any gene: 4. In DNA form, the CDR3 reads TGTGCCAGCAGCGCCGGGGGGAGCTCCTACAATGAGCAGTTCTTC. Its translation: CASSAGGSSYNEQFF.

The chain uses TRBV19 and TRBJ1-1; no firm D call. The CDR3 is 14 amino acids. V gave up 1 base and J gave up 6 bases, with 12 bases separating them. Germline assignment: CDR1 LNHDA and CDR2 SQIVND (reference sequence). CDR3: CASSIVQGQPEAFF. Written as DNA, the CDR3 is TGTGCCAGTAGTATAGTTCAAGGGCAACCTGAAGCTTTCTTT.